This TCR beta chain was identified during a study of identical twins. In the case of this clonotype: Its target is not known.

This CDR3 contains 16 residues. V was cut by 2 bases and J by 0 bases, with 11 bases left in between. Germline V gives CDR1 ENHRY, CDR2 SYGVKD. Template switching supplied a universal primer site; unique molecular identifiers were carried on the cDNA. From the 5' RACE reads, TCRdb called clonotypes with MiXCR, one entry per CDR3 protein. The sample gives 400,000 to 600,000 distinct CDR3 sequences, about 22% of which show up once; 0.48% is in the top ten. There were only healthy Caucasians among the donors. General study points: Beta out-of-frame twin sharing showed a weaker excess.

The same specimen was also included in a second study, on yellow fever vaccine responses in identical twins. That study reports: Twins' vaccine T cell response reportedly seemed partly convergent, partly personalized.

The TCR originated in a woman aged 18-30 years in good health. This chain uses TRBV10-3 with TRBJ2-4; D is ambiguous. The sample taken for sequencing was CD4+ T cells sorted from blood. CDR3 sequence reads: CAISEKAILAKNIQYF. The CDR3 nucleotides read TGTGCCATCAGTGAGAAGGCAATTCTAGCCAAAAACATTCAGTACTTC.